One sample yielded the 17 T cell receptor beta chains listed below, sequenced in a study of blood T cell repertoires in COVID-19. Here immunoSEQ multiplex PCR was the method, and the copy in TCRdb shows in-frame clones only, minus some. The sample carries 110,000 or so clones, 75% to 90% recorded once. Material: peripheral blood. The receptors were sampled from a human donor in a cohort sampled during active COVID-19.

V and J are TRBV10-2 and TRBJ2-3; D may be TRBD1 (5 bases). CDR1 and CDR2 from the germline V gene are WSHSY and SAAADI. The CDR3 runs to 13 residues. V shed 6 bases and J shed 1 base, with 8 bases lying between them. The CDR3 is CASRGQGTDTQYF. The CDR3 bases are TGCGCCAGCAGGGGGCAGGGCACAGATACGCAGTATTTT.

The V gene is TRBV19, the J gene TRBJ2-7; D ambiguous. This CDR3 has 15 amino acids. The V gene's germline CDR1 is LNHDA and CDR2 SQIVND (reference sequence). V was pared by 1 base and J by 2 bases, with 12 bases between. The CDR3 sequence is CASSIGATITYEQYF. CDR3 nucleotides: TGTGCCAGTAGTATAGGGGCGACAATAACCTACGAGCAGTACTTC.

The J gene is TRBJ2-5, the V gene TRBV5-6; the D is unclear. CDR1 is SGHDT, CDR2 YYEEEE, per germline. This CDR3 spans 14 amino acids. V dropped 0 bases and J dropped 1 base, with 7 bases sitting between them. CDR3 protein: CASSLVQIQETQYF. The DNA of the CDR3 is TGTGCCAGCAGCTTGGTACAGATCCAAGAGACCCAGTACTTC.

V and J are TRBV11-2 and TRBJ2-5; D remains ambiguous. This CDR3 contains 13 residues. V lost 3 bases to trimming and J lost 3 bases, with 8 bases between them. From germline, CDR1 is SGHAT and CDR2 FQNNGV. CDR3 residues: CASSLVLKETQYF. DNA of the CDR3: TGTGCCAGCAGCTTGGTACTGAAAGAGACCCAGTACTTC.

Only a few counts were recorded for this clone. The rearrangement links TRBV5-1 to TRBJ2-1; 9 bases fit TRBD1. V lost 3 bases, J lost 3 bases, and 4 bases stayed unmatched. Germline V CDR1 and CDR2: SGHRS, YFSETQ. The CDR3 totals 15 residues. The CDR3 loop reads CASSWGQGRYNEQFF. CDR3 coding DNA: TGCGCCAGCAGCTGGGGACAGGGCCGCTACAATGAGCAGTTCTTC.

This chain joins TRBV12-3 or TRBV12-4 and TRBJ1-1; no definite D call. V was clipped by 1 base and J by 11 bases, with 11 bases between them. The CDR3 length is 12 residues. The CDR3 loop reads CASSLGGLEAFF. In DNA form, the CDR3 reads TGTGCCAGCAGTTTAGGCGGGTTAGAGGCTTTCTTT.

The chain carries TRBV3-1 (or the pseudogene TRBV3-2) and TRBJ1-1; the D is unclear. This CDR3 is built from 14 residues. Looked up from germline, CDR1 is LGHDT and CDR2 is YNNKEL (reference sequence). The V end was cut by 1 base, the J end by 6 bases, with 12 bases between. The CDR3 loop is CASSQGIGRPEAFF. The CDR3 nucleotides read TGTGCCAGCAGCCAAGGGATCGGCAGGCCTGAAGCTTTCTTT.

CDR3 coding DNA: TGCGCCAGCAGCCGAACCTGGACAGACCTCTCTGGGGCCAACGTCCTGACTTTC. Translating gives CASSRTWTDLSGANVLTF. This chain links TRBV4-3 with TRBJ2-6, with a possible D match to TRBD1 (6 bases). Trimming stripped 4 bases from V and 0 bases from J, with 16 bases between. Germline-derived CDR1 and CDR2 are LGHNA and YSLEER. CDR3 length: 18 amino acids.

The CDR3 is CASSYPTRTLITGYTF. In nucleotides, the CDR3 is TGTGCCAGCAGTTACCCAACACGGACTTTAATCACTGGCTACACCTTC. The gene calls are TRBV6-2 or TRBV6-3 and TRBJ1-2; D ambiguous. CDR3 size: 16 residues. With 2 bases removed from V and 7 bases from J, the gap between germline ends came to 20 bases. CDR1 is MNHEY and CDR2 is SVGEGT in the germline V gene.

Comments on this clone: Other DNA sequences in the sample encode the same CDR3. This chain links TRBV9 with TRBJ2-3; TRBD2 agrees at 7 bases. The germline gives CDR1 SGDLS, CDR2 YYNGEE. V was pared by 3 bases and J by 1 base, with 5 bases of the junction left unmatched. CDR3 size: 15 residues. The CDR3: CASSAPSGGTDTQYF. In DNA form, the CDR3 reads TGTGCCAGCAGCGCCCCTAGCGGAGGCACAGATACGCAGTATTTT.

V is TRBV6-5 and J is TRBJ1-5, with TRBD1 matching 7 bases. Trimming cost V 1 base and J 0 bases; bases outside gene matches: 3. The V gene's germline CDR1 is MNHEY and CDR2 SVGAGI. The CDR3 runs 16 residues. The CDR3 bases are TGTGCCAGCAGTTACTTGGGACAGTATAGCAATCAGCCCCAGCATTTT. Encoded protein: CASSYLGQYSNQPQHF.

The rearrangement links TRBV19 to TRBJ2-3; a weak D match, TRBD1 (6 bases). Trimming cost V 6 bases and J 1 base, with 14 bases left between them. The germline V gene has CDR1 LNHDA and CDR2 SQIVND (reference sequence). This CDR3 is 15 amino acids long. CDR3 sequence reads: CASSHRDIGTDTQYF. The CDR3 coding sequence is TGTGCCAGTAGCCACCGGGACATAGGCACAGATACGCAGTATTTT.

This clone was counted once. The chain is built from TRBV9 and TRBJ1-6; 7 bases are shared with TRBD1. This CDR3 spans 15 amino acids. V lost 1 base and J lost 9; bases outside the gene matches: 7. CDR1 SGDLS and CDR2 YYNGEE come from the germline V gene. The CDR3 region has the DNA TGTGCCAGCAGCGTACTATCCCAGGGGGGTTCACCCCTCCACTTT. Its translation: CASSVLSQGGSPLHF.

The V and J genes are TRBV30 and TRBJ2-3; no firm D call. V was pared by 4 bases and J by 4 bases, with 12 bases between. CDR1 and CDR2 (germline): GTSNPN, SVGIG (reference sequence). The CDR3 is 13 amino acids. DNA for the CDR3: TGTGCCTGGACTCGGTTGGTATCAGATACGCAGTATTTT. This encodes CAWTRLVSDTQYF.

The V call is TRBV3-1 (or the pseudogene TRBV3-2), the J call TRBJ1-4; no clear D gene. V was pared by 2 bases and J by 0 bases, with 7 bases between. The CDR3 covers 15 residues. Germline CDR1 LGHDT, CDR2 YNNKEL (reference sequence). CDR3 sequence reads: CASSQLFATNEKLFF. The CDR3 region has the DNA TGTGCCAGCAGCCAACTTTTTGCAACTAATGAAAAACTGTTTTTT.

The chain links TRBV7-9 to TRBJ1-2, with a weak D call TRBD1 (5 bases). The CDR3 is 12 residues long. With 2 bases removed from V and 6 bases from J, the gap between germline ends came to 7 bases. Germline-derived CDR1 and CDR2 are SEHNR and FQNEAQ (reference sequence). CDR3 DNA sequence: TGTGCCAGCAGCTTACGGGGGAATGGCTACACCTTC. Translated: CASSLRGNGYTF.

This chain joins TRBV5-1 and TRBJ2-5; 9 bases agree with TRBD1. Germline CDR1 reads SGHRS; CDR2 reads YFSETQ. Trimming removed 4 bases from V and 0 bases from J; junction bases left unmatched: 1. This CDR3 region has 14 residues. The CDR3 DNA reads TGCGCCAGCAGCCGGACAGGGGACCAAGAGACCCAGTACTTC. Protein product: CASSRTGDQETQYF.